This note documents a single T cell receptor (beta chain) sequence. The junction and the germline gene differ at one end; a read error may be behind it. The study team obtained lesional scalp punch biopsies and peripheral blood from alopecia areata patients. These data originate in a study of CD8+ T cells in alopecia areata. The wider study: Treated patients were given 5 to 10 mg oral tofacitinib twice daily.

The germline V gene encodes CDR1 GTSNPN and CDR2 SVGIG (reference sequence). The CDR3 covers 11 residues. RNA extraction was followed by reverse transcription into cDNA, which acted as the sequencing template. The method was immunoSEQ multiplex PCR; TCRdb's version includes in-frame clones alone and lacks a portion of them. The sample has more than 85,000 clones; 40% to 45% are singletons. The sample was CD4+ T cells sorted from blood. The receptor comes from a human donor with alopecia areata. The rearrangement links TRBV30 to TRBJ2-3; possibly TRBD2 for D (6 bases). The CDR3 loop reads CASSGGSTQYF. The CDR3 DNA reads as TGTGCCTCGAGTGGAGGGAGTACGCAGTATTTT.